Reported below is one T cell receptor beta chain. Its antigen remains unidentified. The V gene's germline CDR1 is SGHDT and CDR2 YYEEEE. Between the trimmed V and J ends, which lost 4 bases and 4 bases, there was a span of 23 bases. The CDR3 totals 17 residues. TCRdb keeps only in-frame clones here, not all; method: immunoSEQ multiplex PCR. The sample shows 120,000 to 150,000 clones, around 90% of them seen only once. This entry comes from a study of CD4+ T cells in melanoma. Study-wide findings and caveats: CD8+ T cell, macrophage and B cell function reportedly correlated with neoantigen-specific CD4+ T cells. Diverse differentiation states were reported for melanoma neoantigen-specific CD4+ T cells.

This chain links TRBV5-6 with TRBJ1-1; perhaps TRBD1 as D (5 bases). The receptor comes from a human donor with melanoma. The CDR3 protein is CASSRSGGLGVGTEAFF. CDR3 DNA sequence: TGTGCCAGCAGCCGGTCCGGGGGGTTAGGGGTGGGCACTGAAGCTTTCTTT.